The sequence of this TCR beta chain was determined in a study of T cell changes during pregnancy in multiple sclerosis. Trimming cost V 5 bases and J 8 bases, with 16 bases left between them. Germline V gives CDR1 SGHTA, CDR2 FQGTGA. This CDR3 is built from 13 residues. Clones were read by immunoSEQ multiplex PCR, and TCRdb kept only the in-frame ones, dropping some. The sample lists about 28,000 clones, about 92% seen once, with 0.43% in the top ten. This specimen consisted of CD4+ T cells from peripheral blood mononuclear cells, obtained after pregnancy. This receptor was identified in a female donor with multiple sclerosis, enrolled in a pregnancy study. The chain links TRBV7-3 to TRBJ2-7, with D tentatively TRBD2 (5 bases). The CDR3, as DNA: TGTGCCAGCAGCCCTGACATGGAGCGGCAGCAGTACTTC. Translation gives CASSPDMERQQYF.